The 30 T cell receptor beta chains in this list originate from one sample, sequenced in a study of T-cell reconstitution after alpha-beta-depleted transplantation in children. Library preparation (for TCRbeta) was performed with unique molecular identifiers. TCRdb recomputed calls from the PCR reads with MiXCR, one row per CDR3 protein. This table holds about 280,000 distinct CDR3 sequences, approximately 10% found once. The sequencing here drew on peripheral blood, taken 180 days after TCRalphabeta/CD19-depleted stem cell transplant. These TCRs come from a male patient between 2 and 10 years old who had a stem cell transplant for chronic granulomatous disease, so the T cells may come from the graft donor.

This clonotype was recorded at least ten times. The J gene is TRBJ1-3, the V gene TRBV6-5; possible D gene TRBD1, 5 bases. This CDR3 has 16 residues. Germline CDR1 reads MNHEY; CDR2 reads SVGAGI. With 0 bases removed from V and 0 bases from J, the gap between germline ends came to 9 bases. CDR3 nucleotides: TGTGCCAGCAGTTACTCGGGACTTAGCTCTGGAAACACCATATATTTT. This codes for CASSYSGLSSGNTIYF.

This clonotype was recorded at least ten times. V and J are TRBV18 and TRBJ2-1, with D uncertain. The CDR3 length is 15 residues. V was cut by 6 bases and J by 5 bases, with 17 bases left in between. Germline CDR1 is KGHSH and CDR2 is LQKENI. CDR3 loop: CASSPVMIINNEQFF. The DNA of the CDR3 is TGTGCCAGCTCCCCCGTCATGATAATCAACAATGAGCAGTTCTTC.

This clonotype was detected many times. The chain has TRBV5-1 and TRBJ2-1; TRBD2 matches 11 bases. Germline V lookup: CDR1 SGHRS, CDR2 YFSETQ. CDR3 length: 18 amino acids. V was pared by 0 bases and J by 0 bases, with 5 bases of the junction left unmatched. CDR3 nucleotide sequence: TGCGCCAGCAGCTTGGATGCGACTAGCGGGGCCTCCTACAATGAGCAGTTCTTC. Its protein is CASSLDATSGASYNEQFF. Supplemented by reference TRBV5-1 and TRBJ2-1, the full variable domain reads KAGVTQTPRYLIKTRGQQVTLSCSPISGHRSVSWYQQTPGQGLQFLFEYFSETQRNKGNFPGRFSGRQFSNSRSEMNVSTLELGDSALYLCASSLDATSGASYNEQFFGPGTRLTVL.

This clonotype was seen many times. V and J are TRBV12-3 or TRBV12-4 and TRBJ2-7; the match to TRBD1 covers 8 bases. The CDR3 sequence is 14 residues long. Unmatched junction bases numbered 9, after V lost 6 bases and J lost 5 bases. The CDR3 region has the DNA TGTGCCAGCAGCAGAAGGGTGACAGGGGACGAGCAGTACTTC. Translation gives CASSRRVTGDEQYF.

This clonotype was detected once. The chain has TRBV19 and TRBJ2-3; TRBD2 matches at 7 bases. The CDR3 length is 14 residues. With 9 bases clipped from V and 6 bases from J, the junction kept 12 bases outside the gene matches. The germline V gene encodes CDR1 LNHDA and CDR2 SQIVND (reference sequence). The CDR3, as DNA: TGTGCCAGCTCACGGGAGGTAAGAGCGGATACGCAGTATTTT. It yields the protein CASSREVRADTQYF.

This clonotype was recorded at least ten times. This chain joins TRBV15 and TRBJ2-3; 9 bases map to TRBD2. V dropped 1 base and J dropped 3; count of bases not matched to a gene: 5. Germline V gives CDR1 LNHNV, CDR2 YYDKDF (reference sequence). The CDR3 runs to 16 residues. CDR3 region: CATSRVAGVSTDTQYF. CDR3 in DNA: TGTGCCACCAGCAGAGTAGCGGGGGTGTCGACAGATACGCAGTATTTT. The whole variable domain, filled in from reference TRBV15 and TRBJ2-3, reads DAMVIQNPRYQVTQFGKPVTLSCSQTLNHNVMYWYQQKSSQAPKLLFHYYDKDFNNEADTPDNFQSRRPNTSFCFLDIRSPGLGDTAMYLCATSRVAGVSTDTQYFGPGTRLTVL.

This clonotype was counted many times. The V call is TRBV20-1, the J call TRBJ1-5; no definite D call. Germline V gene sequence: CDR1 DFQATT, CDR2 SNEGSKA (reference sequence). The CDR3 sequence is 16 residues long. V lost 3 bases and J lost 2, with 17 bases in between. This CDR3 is CSASARATRGNQPQHF. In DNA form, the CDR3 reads TGCAGTGCTAGTGCCCGGGCTACGAGGGGCAATCAGCCCCAGCATTTT.

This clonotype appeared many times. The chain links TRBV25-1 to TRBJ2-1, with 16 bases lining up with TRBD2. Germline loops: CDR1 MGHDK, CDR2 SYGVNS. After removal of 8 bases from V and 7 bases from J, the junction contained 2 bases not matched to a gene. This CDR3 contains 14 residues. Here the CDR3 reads CASGGLAGGNEQFF. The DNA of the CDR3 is TGTGCCAGCGGGGGACTAGCGGGAGGGAATGAGCAGTTCTTC.

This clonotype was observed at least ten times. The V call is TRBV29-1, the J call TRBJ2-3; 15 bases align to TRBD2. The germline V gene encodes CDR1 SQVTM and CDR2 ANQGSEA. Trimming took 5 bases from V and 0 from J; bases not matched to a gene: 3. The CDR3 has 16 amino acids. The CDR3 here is CSVTGTSGRSTDTQYF. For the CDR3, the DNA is TGCAGCGTTACCGGGACTAGCGGGAGGAGCACAGATACGCAGTATTTT.

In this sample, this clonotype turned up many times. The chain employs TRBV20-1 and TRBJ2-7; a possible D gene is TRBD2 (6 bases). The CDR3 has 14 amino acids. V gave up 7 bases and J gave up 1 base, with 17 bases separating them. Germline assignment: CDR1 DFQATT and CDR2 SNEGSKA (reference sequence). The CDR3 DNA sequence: TGCAGTGTGGGAGGTAGTACCCTTTCCTACGAGCAGTACTTC. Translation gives CSVGGSTLSYEQYF.

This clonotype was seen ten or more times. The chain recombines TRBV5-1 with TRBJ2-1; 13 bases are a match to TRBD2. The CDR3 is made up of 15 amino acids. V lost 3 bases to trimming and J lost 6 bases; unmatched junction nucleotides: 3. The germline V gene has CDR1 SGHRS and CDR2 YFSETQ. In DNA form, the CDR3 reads TGCGCCAGCAGCTCCGGACTAGCGGGGGCCAATGAGCAGTTCTTC. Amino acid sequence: CASSSGLAGANEQFF.

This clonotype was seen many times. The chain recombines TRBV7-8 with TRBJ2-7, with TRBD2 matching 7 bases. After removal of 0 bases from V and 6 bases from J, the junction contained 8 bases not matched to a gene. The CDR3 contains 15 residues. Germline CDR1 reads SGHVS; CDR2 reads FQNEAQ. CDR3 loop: CASSLASGGKGEQYF. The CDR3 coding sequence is TGTGCCAGCAGCTTAGCTTCCGGGGGGAAAGGCGAGCAGTACTTC.

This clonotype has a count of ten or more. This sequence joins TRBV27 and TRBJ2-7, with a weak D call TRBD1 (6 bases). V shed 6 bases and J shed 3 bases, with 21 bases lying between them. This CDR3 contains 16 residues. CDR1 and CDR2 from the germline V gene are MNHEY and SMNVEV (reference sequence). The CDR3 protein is CASSSGTNFYGYEQYF. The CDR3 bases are TGTGCCAGCAGCAGTGGGACAAACTTTTACGGCTACGAGCAGTACTTC.

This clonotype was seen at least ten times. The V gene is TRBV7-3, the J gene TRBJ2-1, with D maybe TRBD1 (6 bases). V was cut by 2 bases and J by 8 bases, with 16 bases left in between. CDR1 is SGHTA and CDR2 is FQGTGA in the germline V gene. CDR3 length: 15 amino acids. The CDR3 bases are TGTGCCAGCAGCTTACTCGGGACACCTAACGATGAGCAGTTCTTC. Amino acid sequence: CASSLLGTPNDEQFF.

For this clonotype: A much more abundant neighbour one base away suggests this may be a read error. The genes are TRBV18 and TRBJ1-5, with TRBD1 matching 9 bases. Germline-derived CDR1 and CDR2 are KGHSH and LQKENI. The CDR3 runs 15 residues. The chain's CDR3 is CASSPFGTGTQTQHF. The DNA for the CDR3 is TGTGCCAGCTCACCTTTCGGGACAGGGACTCAGACCCAGCATTTT.

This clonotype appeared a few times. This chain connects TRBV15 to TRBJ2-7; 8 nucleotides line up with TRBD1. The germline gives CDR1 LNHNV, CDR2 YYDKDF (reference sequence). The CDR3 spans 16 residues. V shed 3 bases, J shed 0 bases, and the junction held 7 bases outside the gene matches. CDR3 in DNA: TGTGCCACCAGCAGGTACTTCGGACAGGGCTCCTACGAGCAGTACTTC. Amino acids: CATSRYFGQGSYEQYF.

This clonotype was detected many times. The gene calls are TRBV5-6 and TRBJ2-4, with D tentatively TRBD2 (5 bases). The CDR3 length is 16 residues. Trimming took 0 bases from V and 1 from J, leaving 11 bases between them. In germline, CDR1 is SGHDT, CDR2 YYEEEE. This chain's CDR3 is CASSLGGSLAKNIQYF. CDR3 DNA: TGTGCCAGCAGCTTGGGAGGGTCCCTTGCCAAAAACATTCAGTACTTC.

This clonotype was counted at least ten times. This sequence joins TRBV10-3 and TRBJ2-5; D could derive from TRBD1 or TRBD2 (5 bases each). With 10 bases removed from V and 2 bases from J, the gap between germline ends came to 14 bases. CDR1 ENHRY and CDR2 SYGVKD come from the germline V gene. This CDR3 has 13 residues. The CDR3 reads CATKPGPQETQYF. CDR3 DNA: TGTGCCACCAAACCGGGGCCTCAAGAGACCCAGTACTTC.

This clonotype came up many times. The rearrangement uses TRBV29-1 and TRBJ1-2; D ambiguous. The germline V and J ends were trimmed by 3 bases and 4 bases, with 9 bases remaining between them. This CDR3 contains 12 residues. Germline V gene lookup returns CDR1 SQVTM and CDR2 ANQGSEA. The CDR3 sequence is CSVEGRSYGYTF. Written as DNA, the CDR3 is TGCAGCGTTGAGGGCCGCTCCTATGGCTACACCTTC.

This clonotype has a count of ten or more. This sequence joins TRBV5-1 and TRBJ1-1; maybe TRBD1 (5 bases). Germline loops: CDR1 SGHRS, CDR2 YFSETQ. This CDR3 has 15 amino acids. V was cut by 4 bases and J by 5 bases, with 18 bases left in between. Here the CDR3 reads CASSHESGQRTEAFF. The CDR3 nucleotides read TGCGCCAGCAGCCACGAGTCGGGGCAGAGAACTGAAGCTTTCTTT.

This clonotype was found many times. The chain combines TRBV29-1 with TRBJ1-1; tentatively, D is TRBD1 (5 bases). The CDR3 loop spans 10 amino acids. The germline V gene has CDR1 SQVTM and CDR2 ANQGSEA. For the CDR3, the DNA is TGCGGGACCGGTCAGGCTGAAGCTTTCTTT. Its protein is CGTGQAEAFF.

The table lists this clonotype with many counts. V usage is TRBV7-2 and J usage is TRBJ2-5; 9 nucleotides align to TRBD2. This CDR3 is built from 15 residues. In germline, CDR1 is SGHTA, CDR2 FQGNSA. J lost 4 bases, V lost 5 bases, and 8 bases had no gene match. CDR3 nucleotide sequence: TGTGCCAGCAGCCCGGAGACTAGCGGTGGAGAGACCCAGTACTTC. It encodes CASSPETSGGETQYF.

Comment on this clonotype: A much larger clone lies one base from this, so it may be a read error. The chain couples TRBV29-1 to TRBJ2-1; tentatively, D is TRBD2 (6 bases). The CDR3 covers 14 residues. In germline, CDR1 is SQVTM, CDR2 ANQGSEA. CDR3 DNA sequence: TGCAGCGTTGAGGGGAGGCAAAACTACAATGAGCAGCTCTTC. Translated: CSVEGRQNYNEQLF.

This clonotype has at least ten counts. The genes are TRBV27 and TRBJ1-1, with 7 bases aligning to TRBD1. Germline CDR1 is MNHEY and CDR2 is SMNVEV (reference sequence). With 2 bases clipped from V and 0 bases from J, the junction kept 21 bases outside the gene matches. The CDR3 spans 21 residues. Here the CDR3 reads CASSLNLVRGIKGFMNTEAFF. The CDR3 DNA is TGTGCCAGCAGTTTAAATCTGGTCAGGGGGATTAAGGGTTTTATGAACACTGAAGCTTTCTTT.

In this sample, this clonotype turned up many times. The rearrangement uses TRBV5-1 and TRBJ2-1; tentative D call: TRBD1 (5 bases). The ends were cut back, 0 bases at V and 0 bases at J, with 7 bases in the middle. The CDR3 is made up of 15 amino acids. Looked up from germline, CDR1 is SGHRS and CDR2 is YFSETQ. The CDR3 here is CASSLDRSSYNEQFF. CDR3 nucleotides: TGCGCCAGCAGCTTGGACAGGAGCTCCTACAATGAGCAGTTCTTC.

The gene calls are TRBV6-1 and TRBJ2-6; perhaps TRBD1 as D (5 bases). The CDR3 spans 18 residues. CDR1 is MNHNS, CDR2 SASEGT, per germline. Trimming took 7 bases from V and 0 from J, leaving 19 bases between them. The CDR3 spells CASTFNWGHSSGANVLTF. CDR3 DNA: TGTGCCAGCACCTTTAACTGGGGCCACAGCTCTGGGGCCAACGTCCTGACTTTC.

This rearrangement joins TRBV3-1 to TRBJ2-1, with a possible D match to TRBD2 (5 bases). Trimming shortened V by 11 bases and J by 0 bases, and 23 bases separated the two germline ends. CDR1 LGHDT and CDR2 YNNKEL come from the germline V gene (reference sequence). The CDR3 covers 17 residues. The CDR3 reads CACTQDRTFSSYNEQFF. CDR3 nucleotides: TGTGCCTGCACCCAAGATCGGACTTTCTCCTCCTACAATGAGCAGTTCTTC.

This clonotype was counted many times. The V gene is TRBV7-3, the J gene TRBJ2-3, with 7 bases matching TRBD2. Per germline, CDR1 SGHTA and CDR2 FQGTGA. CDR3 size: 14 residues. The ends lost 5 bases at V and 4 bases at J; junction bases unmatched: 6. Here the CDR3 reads CASSPGGGSDTQYF. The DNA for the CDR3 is TGTGCCAGCAGCCCTGGGGGAGGGTCAGATACGCAGTATTTT.

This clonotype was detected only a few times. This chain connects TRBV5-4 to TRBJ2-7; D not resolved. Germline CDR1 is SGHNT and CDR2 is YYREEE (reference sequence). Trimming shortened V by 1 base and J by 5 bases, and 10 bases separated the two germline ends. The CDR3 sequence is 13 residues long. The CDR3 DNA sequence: TGTGCCAGCAGCTTGCCCAGCATCCACGAGCAGTACTTC. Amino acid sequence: CASSLPSIHEQYF.

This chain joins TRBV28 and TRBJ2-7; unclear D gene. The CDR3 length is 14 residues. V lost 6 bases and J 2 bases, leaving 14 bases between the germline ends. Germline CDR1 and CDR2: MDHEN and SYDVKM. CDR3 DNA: TGTGCCAGCAGCTACGGTCGGGCGCCCTACGAGCAGTACTTC. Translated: CASSYGRAPYEQYF.